These T cell receptor beta chains were read from a single sample in a study of blood T cell repertoires in COVID-19. Clones were read by immunoSEQ multiplex PCR, and TCRdb kept only the in-frame ones, dropping some. Of 65,000 to 85,000 clones in the sample, 70% to 90% were seen once. Source material: peripheral blood. The receptors were sampled from a woman aged 60-70 years with acute or convalescent COVID-19. CDR3s include the opening cysteine and the closing phenylalanine or tryptophan. A D gene is named only where the DNA matches it firmly. The size field is filled for only some rows; it gives once, few, many or a size class.

.	TRBV12-5	TRBJ1-5	few	CASGSTTGQYHTGNQPQHF	TGTGCTAGTGGTTCGACAACAGGGCAATATCACACTGGCAATCAGCCCCAGCATTTT
.	TRBV12-3/TRBV12-4	TRBJ1-1	few	CASSPRVNTEAFF	TGTGCCAGCAGCCCCAGGGTGAACACTGAAGCTTTCTTT
.	TRBV6-5	TRBJ1-1	.	CASSYGGVKNTEAFF	TGTGCCAGCAGTTACGGAGGGGTTAAGAACACTGAAGCTTTCTTT
.	TRBV5-1	TRBJ2-7	few	CASSSSAGHYEQYF	TGCGCCAGCAGCTCCTCTGCGGGCCACTACGAGCAGTACTTC
.	TRBV2	TRBJ1-3	.	CASSGGVLTGNTIYF	TGTGCCAGCAGTGGGGGGGTACTTACTGGAAACACCATATATTTT
TRBD2	TRBV7-9	TRBJ2-3	.	CASSSLAGGRTDTQYF	TGTGCCAGCAGCTCGCTAGCGGGGGGCCGGACGGATACGCAGTATTTT
TRBD1	TRBV24-1	TRBJ1-6	few	CATSVPGQKNSPLHF	TGTGCCACCAGTGTTCCGGGACAGAAGAATTCACCCCTCCACTTT
.	TRBV25-1	TRBJ1-2	.	CASRDKVVGGGSGYGYTF	TGTGCCAGCAGGGACAAGGTTGTGGGGGGTGGATCTGGCTATGGCTACACCTTC
.	TRBV2	TRBJ1-1	.	CASSERGSHTEAFF	TGTGCCAGCAGTGAACGAGGGTCGCACACTGAAGCTTTCTTT
.	TRBV6-5	TRBJ2-1	few	CASREGSSYNEQFF	TGTGCCAGCCGAGAGGGTAGCTCCTACAATGAGCAGTTCTTC
.	TRBV14	TRBJ1-6	.	CASSPPDRPWSPLHF	TGTGCCAGCAGCCCTCCCGACAGGCCCTGGTCACCCCTCCACTTT
TRBD1	TRBV6-6	TRBJ1-4	.	CASSYRDRGNEKLFF	TGTGCCAGCAGTTACCGGGACAGGGGTAATGAAAAACTGTTTTTT
.	TRBV4-1	TRBJ1-1	.	CASSQTQDIGTEAFF	TGCGCCAGCAGCCAAACACAGGACATCGGAACTGAAGCTTTCTTT
.	TRBV6-1	TRBJ2-6	.	CASSDLRGSGANVLTF	TGTGCCAGCAGTGATCTCAGGGGTTCTGGGGCCAACGTCCTGACTTTC
.	TRBV18	TRBJ1-1	.	CASSPEGSVNTEAFF	TGTGCCAGCTCACCAGAGGGATCTGTGAACACTGAAGCTTTCTTT
.	TRBV5-6	TRBJ2-7	.	CASSLLPGEQYF	TGTGCCAGCAGCCTCCTACCCGGCGAGCAGTACTTC
TRBD2	TRBV5-4	TRBJ2-2	.	CASSSGLVTGELFF	TGTGCCAGCAGCTCCGGACTAGTAACAGGGGAGCTGTTTTTT
.	TRBV4-1	TRBJ1-2	.	CASSHPVPYGYTF	TGCGCCAGCAGCCACCCGGTTCCATATGGCTACACCTTC
TRBD2	TRBV7-6	TRBJ2-3	.	CASRGGGEAWGTDTQYF	TGTGCCAGCAGGGGGGGAGGGGAAGCTTGGGGCACAGATACGCAGTATTTT
TRBD1	TRBV6-5	TRBJ1-4	.	CASSFRTGNEKLFF	TGTGCCAGCAGTTTTCGGACAGGGAATGAAAAACTGTTTTTT
.	TRBV7-9	TRBJ1-4	few	CASSLVLRTATNEKLFF	TGTGCCAGCAGCTTAGTCTTGCGTACTGCAACTAATGAAAAACTGTTTTTT
.	TRBV6-5	TRBJ1-4	.	CATSVGDRSNEKLFF	TGTGCCACCTCAGTGGGAGACAGGTCGAATGAAAAACTGTTTTTT
TRBD1	TRBV3-1/TRBV3-2	TRBJ1-3	.	CASSLGQGGNTIYF	TGTGCCAGCAGCCTCGGACAGGGTGGAAACACCATATATTTT
.	TRBV13	TRBJ2-1	.	CASSSPPRGYNEQFF	TGTGCCAGCAGCTCCCCCCCTCGGGGGTACAATGAGCAGTTCTTC
.	TRBV24-1	TRBJ2-2	.	CATSGGPGANTGELFF	TGTGCCACCAGTGGCGGACCAGGGGCGAACACCGGGGAGCTGTTTTTT
.	TRBV3-1/TRBV3-2	TRBJ1-6	.	CASSQDAGYNSPLHF	TGTGCCAGCAGCCAAGATGCAGGATATAATTCACCCCTCCACTTT
TRBD1	TRBV10-3	TRBJ1-2	once	CAISLGTGRDGYTF	TGTGCCATCAGCCTCGGGACAGGGAGGGATGGCTACACCTTC
TRBD1	TRBV7-2	TRBJ1-2	.	CASSTRTGIYGYTF	TGTGCCAGCAGCACCCGGACAGGAATCTATGGCTACACCTTC
.	TRBV30	TRBJ1-1	.	CAWSVLGSNTEAFF	TGTGCCTGGAGTGTCTTGGGCTCGAACACTGAAGCTTTCTTT
.	TRBV5-5	TRBJ1-3	.	CASSLAPSSGNTIYF	TGTGCCAGCAGCCTAGCCCCCTCCTCTGGAAACACCATATATTTT
TRBD2	TRBV20-1	TRBJ2-5	.	CSASIGAGGDGTQYF	TGCAGTGCTAGTATCGGAGCGGGGGGCGATGGGACCCAGTACTTC
.	TRBV12-3/TRBV12-4	TRBJ1-5	once	CASSFRGGEPQHF	TGTGCCAGCAGTTTTAGGGGAGGGGAGCCCCAGCATTTT
TRBD1	TRBV5-1	TRBJ1-1	.	CASSLLSGQANTEAFF	TGCGCCAGCAGCTTGCTGTCGGGACAGGCGAACACTGAAGCTTTCTTT
.	TRBV5-1	TRBJ2-2	.	CASSSTVDTGELFF	TGCGCCAGCAGCTCTACAGTAGACACCGGGGAGCTGTTTTTT
TRBD1	TRBV7-8	TRBJ1-5	.	CASSSLTGGGNQPQHF	TGTGCCAGCAGCTCGCTAACAGGGGGCGGCAATCAGCCCCAGCATTTT
.	TRBV12-3/TRBV12-4	TRBJ1-5	.	CASSFEGVQPQHF	TGTGCCAGCAGTTTTGAGGGGGTTCAGCCCCAGCATTTT
TRBD1	TRBV2	TRBJ1-1	.	CASRNQGATEAFF	TGTGCCAGCAGAAACCAGGGGGCCACTGAAGCTTTCTTT
TRBD2	TRBV19	TRBJ2-7	.	CASSMSGLDNSYEQYF	TGTGCCAGTAGTATGTCTGGACTAGATAACTCCTACGAGCAGTACTTC
.	TRBV9	TRBJ2-7	.	CASSAQAGPYEQYF	TGTGCCAGCAGCGCCCAGGCGGGACCCTACGAGCAGTACTTC
.	TRBV28	TRBJ1-2	.	CASSLEANYGYTF	TGTGCCAGCAGTTTGGAGGCCAACTATGGCTACACCTTC
.	TRBV19	TRBJ2-1	.	CASSTGSGDEQFF	TGTGCCAGTAGTACCGGTTCCGGGGATGAGCAGTTCTTC
.	TRBV24-1	TRBJ1-2	.	CATSDSVNGRGTNYGYTF	TGTGCCACCAGTGATTCCGTTAACGGTAGGGGGACTAACTATGGCTACACCTTC
.	TRBV30	TRBJ2-5	.	CAWRLGGPQETQYF	TGTGCCTGGAGGTTGGGGGGGCCGCAAGAGACCCAGTACTTC
.	TRBV6-5	TRBJ2-5	.	CASRGRGGAGETQYF	TGTGCCAGCAGAGGGAGGGGGGGGGCAGGGGAGACCCAGTACTTC
.	TRBV11-2	TRBJ2-3	few	CASSLDPQRVGVAHTDTQYF	TGTGCCAGCAGCTTAGACCCCCAACGGGTAGGGGTGGCGCATACAGATACGCAGTATTTT
.	TRBV6-5	TRBJ1-2	.	CASSYNSQSYGYTF	TGTGCCAGCAGTTACAACAGTCAGTCCTATGGCTACACCTTC
.	TRBV18	TRBJ1-1	.	CASSPPGRVSRWDTEAFF	TGTGCCAGCTCACCACCGGGCAGGGTAAGCAGGTGGGACACTGAAGCTTTCTTT
TRBD1	TRBV2	TRBJ1-6	.	CASTDLTGPDSPLHF	TGTGCCAGCACTGACCTGACAGGGCCTGATTCACCCCTCCACTTT
TRBD1	TRBV10-2	TRBJ2-5	.	CASSDPGQGKETQYF	TGCGCCAGCAGTGATCCAGGACAGGGGAAAGAGACCCAGTACTTC
.	TRBV2	TRBJ1-1	once	CASSPQGETEAFF	TGTGCCAGCAGCCCGCAGGGTGAGACTGAAGCTTTCTTT
.	TRBV23-1	TRBJ1-2	.	CASSHYRQINYGYTF	TGCGCCAGCAGTCATTACAGACAGATTAACTATGGCTACACCTTC
TRBD2	TRBV9	TRBJ2-7	few	CASSSSGGPSYEQYF	TGTGCCAGCAGCTCTAGCGGGGGGCCCTCCTACGAGCAGTACTTC
TRBD1	TRBV2	TRBJ1-5	.	CASSSTGQNSNQPQHF	TGTGCCAGCAGTTCTACGGGACAGAATAGCAATCAGCCCCAGCATTTT